The 10 T cell receptor beta chains reported below all come from one sample, sequenced in a study of human T cells and chemical hapten exposure. The time point here: patch test 2, 6 weeks after DPC sensitization. Treatment: therapeutic diphenylcyclopropenone sensitization with weekly scalp DPC. One entry per CDR3 protein results from TCRdb running MiXCR on the RACE reads. The data contain some 88,000 distinct CDR3 sequences, approximately 10% of them singletons. The sample was whole blood, taken in connection with sensitization to the hapten diphenylcyclopropenone (DPC). These receptors originate from a man aged 35 to 55 with alopecia areata. Some clones in this sample may be carry-over from other donors' samples.

The rearrangement links TRBV20-1 to TRBJ2-7; the D gene is possibly TRBD1 (6 bases). CDR3 size: 15 residues. CDR1 and CDR2 (germline): DFQATT, SNEGSKA (reference sequence). The germline V and J ends were trimmed by 0 bases and 0 bases, with 12 bases remaining between them. The CDR3 coding sequence is TGCAGTGCTAGAGATTTGAGGACAGTCTCCTACGAGCAGTACTTC. This translates into CSARDLRTVSYEQYF.

Only a few counts were recorded for this clonotype. The chain has TRBV7-2 and TRBJ2-5; no definite D call. Germline assignment: CDR1 SGHTA and CDR2 FQGNSA. This CDR3 region has 15 residues. Trimming cost V 5 bases and J 1 base, with 14 bases left between them. The CDR3 here is CASSPAPGFQETQYF. CDR3 nucleotides: TGTGCCAGCAGCCCCGCCCCCGGTTTCCAAGAGACCCAGTACTTC.

The chain joins TRBV9 to TRBJ2-2, with 9 nucleotides matching TRBD2. Germline V gives CDR1 SGDLS, CDR2 YYNGEE. The CDR3 extends over 15 amino acids. J gave up 8 bases and V 0 bases, and 5 bases lay outside the gene matches. The chain's CDR3 is CASSVGLAGEGELFF. CDR3 bases: TGTGCCAGCAGCGTAGGGTTAGCGGGAGAAGGGGAGCTGTTTTTT.

This rearrangement joins TRBV7-9 to TRBJ1-2; maybe TRBD1 (6 bases). CDR3 length: 16 residues. The germline V gene has CDR1 SEHNR and CDR2 FQNEAQ (reference sequence). V dropped 2 bases and J dropped 3 bases, with 16 bases sitting between them. Here the CDR3 reads CASSLSLGTSDYGYTF. In nucleotides, the CDR3 is TGTGCCAGCAGCTTATCCCTGGGGACATCAGACTATGGCTACACCTTC.

The rearrangement joins TRBV3-1 to TRBJ2-1; 7 bases fit TRBD1. CDR3 length equals 14 residues. CDR1 is LGHDT and CDR2 is YNNKEL in the germline V gene (reference sequence). With V trimmed by 2 bases and J by 10 bases, 8 bases remained unmatched. The CDR3: CASSQPEQGREQFF. The DNA for the CDR3 is TGTGCCAGCAGCCAACCCGAACAGGGGCGGGAGCAGTTCTTC.

This clonotype was counted between two and nine times. The J gene is TRBJ2-7, the V gene TRBV7-9; D remains unclear. V was cut by 5 bases and J by 4 bases, with 12 bases left in between. Germline CDR1 SEHNR, CDR2 FQNEAQ (reference sequence). The CDR3 covers 13 residues. The CDR3 sequence: CASSARTGYEQYF. In nucleotides, the CDR3 is TGTGCCAGCAGCGCCCGGACCGGGTACGAGCAGTACTTC.

The table lists this clonotype with many counts. The chain combines TRBV5-1 with TRBJ1-1; D is unclear. This CDR3 spans 13 amino acids. Germline lookup yields CDR1 SGHRS and CDR2 YFSETQ. Trimming cost V 5 bases and J 5 bases, with 13 bases left between them. CDR3 loop: CASRSSGETEAFF. The CDR3 bases are TGCGCCAGCAGGAGTTCTGGGGAGACTGAAGCTTTCTTT.

This clonotype was found many times. This chain links TRBV12-3 or TRBV12-4 with TRBJ1-5; the D gene is possibly TRBD1 (5 bases). This CDR3 is 14 amino acids long. V lost 5 bases to trimming and J lost 2 bases, with 10 bases between them. CDR3 region: CASSRQGGNQPQHF. The CDR3 DNA reads as TGTGCCAGCAGTCGGCAGGGAGGCAATCAGCCCCAGCATTTT.

This chain links TRBV13 with TRBJ1-1; no clear D gene. V was cut by 6 bases and J by 1 base, with 15 bases left in between. In germline, CDR1 is PRHDT, CDR2 FYEKMQ (reference sequence). CDR3 length: 15 residues. The CDR3 loop is CASSLNIGRNTEAFF. CDR3 bases: TGTGCCAGCAGTTTAAACATCGGGAGGAACACTGAAGCTTTCTTT. Based on the CDR3 plus reference TRBV13 and TRBJ1-1, the full variable domain is AAGVIQSPRHLIKEKRETATLKCYPIPRHDTVYWYQQGPGQDPQFLISFYEKMQSDKGSIPDRFSAQQFSDYHSELNMSSLELGDSALYFCASSLNIGRNTEAFFGQGTRLTVV.

Only a few counts were recorded for this clonotype. The chain has TRBV6-6 and TRBJ1-3; D uncertain. Germline CDR1 MNHNY, CDR2 SVGAGI (reference sequence). The CDR3 spans 13 residues. V was cut by 9 bases and J by 2 bases, with 11 bases left in between. CDR3: CASEFNPGNTIYF. The CDR3, as DNA: TGTGCCAGTGAATTTAACCCTGGAAACACCATATATTTT.